What follows are 12 T cell receptor beta chains derived from one specimen sequenced in a study of OX40 agonist ivuxolimab in advanced cancers. Clones were read by immunoSEQ multiplex PCR, and TCRdb kept only the in-frame ones, dropping some. The table records around 100,000 clones, over 75% of them present only once. The source was CD4+ or CD8+ T cells sorted from blood, collected in a trial of the OX40 agonist ivuxolimab. These receptors all come from an adult with an advanced solid tumor such as melanoma, head and neck, liver or kidney cancer.

V is TRBV30 and J is TRBJ2-7; 9 nucleotides agree with TRBD2. CDR3 size: 15 residues. Germline CDR1 is GTSNPN and CDR2 is SVGIG (reference sequence). Trimming at V came to 0 bases and at J to 1 base, leaving 4 bases not matched to a gene. The CDR3 loop is CAWSVRLAESYEQYF. CDR3 nucleotides: TGTGCCTGGAGTGTACGACTAGCGGAATCCTACGAGCAGTACTTC.

This chain connects TRBV6-6 to TRBJ2-7, with TRBD1 matching over 8 bases. Germline values: CDR1 MNHNY, CDR2 SVGAGI (reference sequence). V lost 9 bases, J lost 4 bases, and 17 bases stayed unmatched. The CDR3 length is 16 residues. CDR3 in DNA: TGTGCCAGTTCCGGGACAGGAACTCTGGCGGGTTACGAGCAGTACTTC. Its protein product is CASSGTGTLAGYEQYF.

This clone was seen only once. This chain links TRBV7-3 with TRBJ2-2; D might be TRBD1 (5 bases). Trimming removed 4 bases from V and 1 base from J, with 16 bases in between. The CDR3 covers 17 residues. Germline lookup yields CDR1 SGHTA and CDR2 FQGTGA. CDR3 in DNA: TGTGCCAGCAGCTCTTCAGGGCGGACGGTGAACACCGGGGAGCTGTTTTTT. This codes for CASSSSGRTVNTGELFF.

The chain carries TRBV6-6 and TRBJ2-3, with D perhaps matching TRBD2 (5 bases). From germline, CDR1 is MNHNY and CDR2 SVGAGI (reference sequence). Trimming left V 8 bases short and J 4 bases short, with 13 bases between. The CDR3 sequence is 13 residues long. The CDR3 is CASLDPGSDTQYF. The CDR3 nucleotides read TGTGCCAGCTTAGACCCGGGGTCAGATACGCAGTATTTT.

This chain uses TRBV9 with TRBJ2-1; TRBD1 agrees at 9 bases. The CDR3 extends over 17 amino acids. The V gene's germline CDR1 is SGDLS and CDR2 YYNGEE. The V segment lost 4 bases and the J segment 5 bases; nucleotides outside the gene matches: 13. The CDR3 loop is CASSPSGKDRGNNEQFF. Here the CDR3 DNA reads TGTGCCAGCAGCCCATCAGGGAAGGACAGGGGCAACAATGAGCAGTTCTTC.

CDR3 DNA: TGTGCCAGAAGCCCGAGGGGGGGGTTGGACTACGAGCAGTACTTC. The encoded protein is CARSPRGGLDYEQYF. The rearrangement uses TRBV7-5 and TRBJ2-7; the D call in the table, TRBD2, was not verified against the DNA. TRBV7-5 is described as a pseudogene. CDR3 length: 15 residues.

The gene calls are TRBV28 and TRBJ1-6, with D possibly matching TRBD1 (5 bases). Trimming cost V 1 base and J 7 bases, with 14 bases left between them. Germline CDR1 and CDR2: MDHEN and SYDVKM. This CDR3 is 16 amino acids long. The CDR3 DNA sequence: TGTGCCAGCAGTTTATTGGTTGGGGCAGGGAATTCACCCCTCCACTTT. As protein: CASSLLVGAGNSPLHF.

The gene calls are TRBV4-2 and TRBJ2-1, with a tentative D call TRBD2 (6 bases). This CDR3 has 15 residues. Trimming left V 1 base short and J 2 bases short, with 9 bases between. Germline CDR1 is LGHNA and CDR2 is YNFKEQ. CDR3 sequence: CASSQGVAAYNEQFF. In nucleotides, the CDR3 is TGTGCCAGCAGCCAAGGAGTAGCGGCCTACAATGAGCAGTTCTTC.

The CDR3 loop reads CASTAGRSNEQFF. DNA of the CDR3: TGTGCCAGCACGGCGGGACGATCCAATGAGCAGTTCTTC. The chain employs TRBV28 and TRBJ2-1; a weak D match, TRBD2 (6 bases). V was shortened by 7 bases and J by 6 bases, with 13 bases between the two germline ends. Germline V gives CDR1 MDHEN, CDR2 SYDVKM. The CDR3 length is 13 residues.

The chain is built from TRBV29-1 and TRBJ1-1; D remains unclear. This CDR3 spans 13 amino acids. Germline loops: CDR1 SQVTM, CDR2 ANQGSEA. The ends were cut back, 4 bases at V and 7 bases at J, with 16 bases in the middle. Here the CDR3 reads CSVGWGQYSEAFF. Written as DNA, the CDR3 is TGCAGCGTTGGTTGGGGTCAGTATAGTGAAGCTTTCTTT.

This sequence joins TRBV19 and TRBJ2-1, with D uncertain. Germline-derived CDR1 and CDR2 are LNHDA and SQIVND (reference sequence). Trimming took 5 bases from V and 8 from J, leaving 13 bases between them. This CDR3 spans 13 amino acids. Here the CDR3 DNA reads TGTGCCAGTAGTCAAGCGTCACACTATGAGCAGTTCTTC. Encoded protein: CASSQASHYEQFF.

This chain links TRBV4-2 with TRBJ1-1; tentative D call: TRBD1 (5 bases). CDR3 length: 16 residues. Germline assignment: CDR1 LGHNA and CDR2 YNFKEQ. V was shortened by 4 bases and J by 0 bases, with 15 bases between the two germline ends. The CDR3, as DNA: TGTGCCAGCAGCCGCGGGACGGCAGATATGAACACTGAAGCTTTCTTT. Translated, it gives CASSRGTADMNTEAFF.